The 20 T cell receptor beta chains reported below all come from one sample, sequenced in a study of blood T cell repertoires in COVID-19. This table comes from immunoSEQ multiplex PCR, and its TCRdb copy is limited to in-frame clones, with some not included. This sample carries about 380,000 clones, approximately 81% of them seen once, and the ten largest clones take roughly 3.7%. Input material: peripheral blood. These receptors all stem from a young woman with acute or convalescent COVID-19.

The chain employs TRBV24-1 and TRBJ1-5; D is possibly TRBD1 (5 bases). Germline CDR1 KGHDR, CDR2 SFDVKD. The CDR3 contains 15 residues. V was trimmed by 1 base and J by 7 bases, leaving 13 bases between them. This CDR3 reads CATSDFGQGGQPQHF. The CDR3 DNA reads TGTGCCACCAGTGATTTTGGGCAGGGAGGCCAGCCCCAGCATTTT.

The CDR3 coding sequence is TGCGCCAGCAGCATTGAGAGCTCCTACGAGCAGTACTTC. Protein sequence: CASSIESSYEQYF. The chain combines TRBV5-1 with TRBJ2-7; no clear D gene. The CDR3 runs to 13 residues. Trimming pared 4 bases from V and 0 bases from J, leaving 8 bases between. The germline V gene has CDR1 SGHRS and CDR2 YFSETQ.

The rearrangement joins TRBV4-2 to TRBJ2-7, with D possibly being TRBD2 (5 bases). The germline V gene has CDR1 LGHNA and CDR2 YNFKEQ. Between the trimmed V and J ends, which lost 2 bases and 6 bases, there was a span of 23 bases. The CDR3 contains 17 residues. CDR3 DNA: TGTGCCAGCAGCCAAAGTTCCGCCCCGTTACAACTAGGCGAGCAGTACTTC. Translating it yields CASSQSSAPLQLGEQYF.

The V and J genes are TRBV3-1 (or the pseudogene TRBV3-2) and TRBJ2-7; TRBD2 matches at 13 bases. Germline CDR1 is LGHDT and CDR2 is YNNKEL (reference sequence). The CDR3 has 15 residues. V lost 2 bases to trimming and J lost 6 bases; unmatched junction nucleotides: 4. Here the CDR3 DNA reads TGTGCCAGCAGCCAAAGACTAGCGGGAGGTCCCGAGCAGTACTTC. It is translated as CASSQRLAGGPEQYF.

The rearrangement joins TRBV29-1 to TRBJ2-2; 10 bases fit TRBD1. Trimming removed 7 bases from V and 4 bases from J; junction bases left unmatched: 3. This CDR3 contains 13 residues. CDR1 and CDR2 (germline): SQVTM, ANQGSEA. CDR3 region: CSADRGGTGELFF. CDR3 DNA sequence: TGCAGCGCGGACAGGGGGGGCACCGGGGAGCTGTTTTTT.

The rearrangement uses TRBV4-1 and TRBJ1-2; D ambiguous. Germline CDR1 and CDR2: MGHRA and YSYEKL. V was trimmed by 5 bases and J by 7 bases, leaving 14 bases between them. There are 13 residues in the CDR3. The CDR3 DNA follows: TGCGCCAGCAGCGGGGAGGATTTTCGTGGCTACACCTTC. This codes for CASSGEDFRGYTF.

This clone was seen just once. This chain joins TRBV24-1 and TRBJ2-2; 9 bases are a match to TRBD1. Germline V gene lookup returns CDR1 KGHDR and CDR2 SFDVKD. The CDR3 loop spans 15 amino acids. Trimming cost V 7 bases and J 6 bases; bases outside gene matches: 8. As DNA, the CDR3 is TGTGCCACCAGGCCGACAGGGGGAGAGTCCGGGGAGCTGTTTTTT. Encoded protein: CATRPTGGESGELFF.

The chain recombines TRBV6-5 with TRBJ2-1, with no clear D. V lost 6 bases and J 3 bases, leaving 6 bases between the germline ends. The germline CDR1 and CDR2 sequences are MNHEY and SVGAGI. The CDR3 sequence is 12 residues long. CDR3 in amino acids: CASRTLYNEQFF. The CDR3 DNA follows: TGTGCCAGCAGGACACTCTACAATGAGCAGTTCTTC.

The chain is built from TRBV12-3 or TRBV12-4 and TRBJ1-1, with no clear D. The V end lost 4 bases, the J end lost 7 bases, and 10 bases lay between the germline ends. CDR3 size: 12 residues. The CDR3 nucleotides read TGTGCCAGCAGTTCCCGTGTCGGTGAAGCTTTCTTT. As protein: CASSSRVGEAFF.

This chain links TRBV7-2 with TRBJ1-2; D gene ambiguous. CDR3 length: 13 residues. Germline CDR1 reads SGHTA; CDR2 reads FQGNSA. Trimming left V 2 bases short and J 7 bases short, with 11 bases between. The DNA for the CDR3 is TGTGCCAGCAGCTTAACCACACAGAGTGGCTACACCTTC. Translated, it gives CASSLTTQSGYTF.

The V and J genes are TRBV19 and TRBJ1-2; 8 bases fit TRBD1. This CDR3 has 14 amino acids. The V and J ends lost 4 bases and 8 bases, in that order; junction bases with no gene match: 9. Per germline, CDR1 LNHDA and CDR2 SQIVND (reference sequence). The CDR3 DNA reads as TGTGCCAGTAGTACCCTACAGGGGGGCGGCGGCTACACCTTC. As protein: CASSTLQGGGGYTF.

In nucleotides, the CDR3 is TGTGCCAGCAGGAGGGGGACAGCGAGCTCCTACGAGCAGTACTTC. Residues: CASRRGTASSYEQYF. The chain is built from TRBV6-5 and TRBJ2-7; 7 positions agree with TRBD1. V shed 6 bases and J 0 bases; nucleotides not matched to a gene: 8. From germline, CDR1 is MNHEY and CDR2 SVGAGI. CDR3 length: 15 residues.

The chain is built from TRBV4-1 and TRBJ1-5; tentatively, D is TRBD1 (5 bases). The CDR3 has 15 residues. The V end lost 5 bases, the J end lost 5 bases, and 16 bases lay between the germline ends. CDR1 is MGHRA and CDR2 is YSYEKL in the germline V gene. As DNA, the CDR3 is TGCGCCAGCAGCAAAGGGGAGGCGGGGGATCAGCCCCAGCATTTT. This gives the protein CASSKGEAGDQPQHF.

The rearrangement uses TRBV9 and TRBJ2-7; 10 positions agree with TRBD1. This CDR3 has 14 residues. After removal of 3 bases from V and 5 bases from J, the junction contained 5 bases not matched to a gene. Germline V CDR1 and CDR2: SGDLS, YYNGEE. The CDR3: CASSAGQGTHEQYF. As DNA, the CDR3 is TGTGCCAGCAGCGCGGGACAGGGGACACACGAGCAGTACTTC.

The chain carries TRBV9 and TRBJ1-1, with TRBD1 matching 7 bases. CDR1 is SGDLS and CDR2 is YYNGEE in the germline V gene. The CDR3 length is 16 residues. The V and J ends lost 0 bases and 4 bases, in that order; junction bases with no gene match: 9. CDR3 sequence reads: CASSVEEGAGSTEAFF. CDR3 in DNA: TGTGCCAGCAGCGTAGAGGAGGGGGCGGGTAGCACTGAAGCTTTCTTT.

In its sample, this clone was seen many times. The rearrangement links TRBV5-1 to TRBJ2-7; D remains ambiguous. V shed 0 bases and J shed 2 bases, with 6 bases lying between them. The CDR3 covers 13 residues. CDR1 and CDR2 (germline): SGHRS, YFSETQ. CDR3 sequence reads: CASSLASPYEQYF. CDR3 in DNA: TGCGCCAGCAGCTTGGCCTCTCCCTACGAGCAGTACTTC.

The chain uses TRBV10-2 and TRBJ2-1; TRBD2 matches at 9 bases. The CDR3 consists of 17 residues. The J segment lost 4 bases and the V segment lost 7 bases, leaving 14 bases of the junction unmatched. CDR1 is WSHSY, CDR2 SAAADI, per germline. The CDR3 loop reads CASIPTGGGAAYNEQFF. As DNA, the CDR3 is TGCGCCAGCATCCCGACGGGCGGGGGGGCCGCGTACAATGAGCAGTTCTTC.

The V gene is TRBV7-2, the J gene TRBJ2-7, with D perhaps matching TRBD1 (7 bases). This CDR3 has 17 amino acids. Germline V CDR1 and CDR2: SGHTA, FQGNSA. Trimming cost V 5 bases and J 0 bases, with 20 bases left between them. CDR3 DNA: TGTGCCAGCAGCAGGGGGGACAGTCCCTGGAGCTCCTACGAGCAGTACTTC. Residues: CASSRGDSPWSSYEQYF. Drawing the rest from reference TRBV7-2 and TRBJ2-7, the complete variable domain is GAGVSQSPSNKVTEKGKDVELRCDPISGHTALYWYRQSLGQGLEFLIYFQGNSAPDKSGLPSDRFSAERTGGSVSTLTIQRTQQEDSAVYLCASSRGDSPWSSYEQYFGPGTRLTVT.

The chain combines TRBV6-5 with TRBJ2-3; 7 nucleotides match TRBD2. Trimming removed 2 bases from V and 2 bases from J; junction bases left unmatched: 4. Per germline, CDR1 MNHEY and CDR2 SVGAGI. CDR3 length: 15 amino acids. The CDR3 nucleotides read TGTGCCAGCAGTTACGCGGGAGTTTTCACAGATACGCAGTATTTT. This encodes CASSYAGVFTDTQYF.

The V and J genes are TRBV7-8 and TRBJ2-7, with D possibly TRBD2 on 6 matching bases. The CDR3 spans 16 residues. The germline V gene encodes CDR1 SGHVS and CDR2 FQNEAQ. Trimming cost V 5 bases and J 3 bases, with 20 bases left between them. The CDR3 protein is CASSPGWGDGRYEQYF. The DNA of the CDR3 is TGTGCCAGCAGCCCCGGCTGGGGGGACGGTCGCTACGAGCAGTACTTC.